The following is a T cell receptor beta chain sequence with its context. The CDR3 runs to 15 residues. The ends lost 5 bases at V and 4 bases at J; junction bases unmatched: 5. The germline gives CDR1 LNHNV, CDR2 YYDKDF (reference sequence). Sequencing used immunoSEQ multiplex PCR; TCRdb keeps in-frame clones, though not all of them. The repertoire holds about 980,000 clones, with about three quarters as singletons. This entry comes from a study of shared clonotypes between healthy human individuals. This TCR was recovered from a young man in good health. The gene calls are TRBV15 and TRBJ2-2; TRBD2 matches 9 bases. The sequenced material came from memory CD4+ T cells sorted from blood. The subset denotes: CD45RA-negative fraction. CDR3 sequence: CATSGLAGTTGELFF. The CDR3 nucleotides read TGTGCCACCAGCGGGCTAGCGGGAACCACCGGGGAGCTGTTTTTT.